Following are 18 T cell receptor beta chains from one sample sequenced in a study of T cell repertoires in ileal Crohn's disease. Only in-frame clones appear in the TCRdb table, and some are missing; sequencing was by immunoSEQ multiplex PCR. The repertoire holds approximately 29,000 clones, with 81% as singletons. The sequenced sample was ileal tissue. Source of these receptors: an adult with Crohn's disease.

The genes are TRBV7-2 and TRBJ1-3, with D hard to call. Germline CDR1 is SGHTA and CDR2 is FQGNSA. Trimming removed 3 bases at V and 0 bases at J, with 6 bases between. The CDR3 sequence is 14 residues long. CDR3: CASSFKLSGNTIYF. CDR3 nucleotides: TGTGCCAGCAGCTTTAAACTCTCTGGAAACACCATATATTTT. Combining the CDR3 with reference TRBV7-2 and TRBJ1-3 gives the whole variable domain GAGVSQSPSNKVTEKGKDVELRCDPISGHTALYWYRQSLGQGLEFLIYFQGNSAPDKSGLPSDRFSAERTGGSVSTLTIQRTQQEDSAVYLCASSFKLSGNTIYFGEGSWLTVV.

The V gene is TRBV2, the J gene TRBJ1-4; the match to TRBD1 covers 8 bases. Germline CDR1 is SNHLY and CDR2 is FYNNEI. After removal of 6 bases from V and 7 bases from J, the junction contained 13 bases not matched to a gene. The CDR3 runs to 16 residues. For the CDR3, the DNA is TGTGCCAGCAGCCAAATTAGGACAGGGAATAGTGAAAAACTGTTTTTT. The encoded protein is CASSQIRTGNSEKLFF.

The V call is TRBV6-1, the J call TRBJ1-5; D gene unclear. The CDR3 spans 13 residues. Trimming left V 8 bases short and J 0 bases short, with 8 bases between. Germline values: CDR1 MNHNS, CDR2 SASEGT. CDR3 sequence reads: CASREYSNQPQHF. The CDR3 DNA reads as TGTGCCAGCCGGGAGTATAGCAATCAGCCCCAGCATTTT.

J is TRBJ2-7 and V is TRBV6-5; TRBD1 is a possible D gene (5 bases). The CDR3 runs to 11 residues. Germline values: CDR1 MNHEY, CDR2 SVGAGI. Trimming removed 5 bases at V and 5 bases at J, with 7 bases between. The CDR3 here is CASSPGNEQYF. For the CDR3, the DNA is TGTGCCAGCAGTCCAGGGAACGAGCAGTACTTC.

The V and J genes are TRBV7-8 and TRBJ1-2, with TRBD1 matching 7 bases. The J segment lost 1 base and the V segment lost 5 bases, leaving 4 bases of the junction unmatched. The CDR3 has 14 residues. Germline-derived CDR1 and CDR2 are SGHVS and FQNEAQ. CDR3 sequence: CASSGGQNNYGYTF. The CDR3 coding sequence is TGTGCCAGCAGCGGGGGACAGAATAACTATGGCTACACCTTC.

The gene calls are TRBV28 and TRBJ1-1; D is possibly TRBD1 (6 bases). This CDR3 is built from 14 residues. Looked up from germline, CDR1 is MDHEN and CDR2 is SYDVKM. Trimming cost V 2 bases and J 6 bases, with 13 bases left between them. In DNA form, the CDR3 reads TGTGCCAGCAGTTTAGCTACAGGGAGCGCTGAAGCTTTCTTT. Amino acids: CASSLATGSAEAFF.

The rearrangement uses TRBV7-2 and TRBJ2-7; no reliable D call. V was shortened by 2 bases and J by 2 bases, with 10 bases between the two germline ends. Germline CDR1 SGHTA, CDR2 FQGNSA. The CDR3 has 14 residues. The CDR3 DNA reads TGTGCCAGCAGCTTACTTGCAGGAACCTACGAGCAGTACTTC. Its protein product is CASSLLAGTYEQYF.

The genes are TRBV25-1 and TRBJ1-1; D uncertain. Germline V gene sequence: CDR1 MGHDK, CDR2 SYGVNS. This CDR3 has 15 residues. Trimming removed 1 base at V and 6 bases at J, with 15 bases between. The CDR3 sequence is CASSESGLSIAEAFF. The CDR3, as DNA: TGTGCCAGCAGTGAATCCGGTTTGAGTATAGCTGAAGCTTTCTTT.

The gene calls are TRBV4-1 and TRBJ2-7, with TRBD1 matching over 7 bases. Germline V gene sequence: CDR1 MGHRA, CDR2 YSYEKL. V lost 4 bases to trimming and J lost 3 bases; unmatched junction nucleotides: 12. There are 16 residues in the CDR3. The CDR3 reads CASSRSGTEPYYEQYF. CDR3 sequence (DNA): TGCGCCAGCAGCCGATCCGGGACAGAGCCATACTACGAGCAGTACTTC.

This clone appeared once. J is TRBJ2-2 and V is TRBV27, with TRBD2 matching 7 bases. The V and J ends lost 6 bases and 5 bases, in that order; junction bases with no gene match: 12. This CDR3 has 16 residues. Germline loops: CDR1 MNHEY, CDR2 SMNVEV (reference sequence). CDR3 sequence: CASSRMGGVRTGELFF. CDR3 nucleotide sequence: TGTGCCAGCAGCAGAATGGGGGGGGTCAGGACCGGGGAGCTGTTTTTT.

This clone was detected a few times. The chain joins TRBV5-4 to TRBJ1-4; 11 bases agree with TRBD1. There are 14 residues in the CDR3. The germline gives CDR1 SGHNT, CDR2 YYREEE (reference sequence). Trimming took 5 bases from V and 5 from J; bases not matched to a gene: 2. The CDR3 sequence is CASRRDRGNEKLFF. CDR3 nucleotide sequence: TGTGCCAGCAGACGGGACAGGGGGAATGAAAAACTGTTTTTT.

The J gene is TRBJ2-3, the V gene TRBV19; D unresolved. Germline CDR1 reads LNHDA; CDR2 reads SQIVND (reference sequence). The V gene lost 3 bases and the J gene lost 6 bases, with 4 bases spanning the gap. The CDR3 is 11 residues long. In nucleotides, the CDR3 is TGTGCCAGTAGTATCTTCGATACGCAGTATTTT. This gives the protein CASSIFDTQYF.

The V and J genes are TRBV10-3 and TRBJ1-1; D call uncertain. CDR1 ENHRY and CDR2 SYGVKD come from the germline V gene. Trimming shortened V by 3 bases and J by 1 base, and 12 bases separated the two germline ends. The CDR3 runs to 15 residues. As DNA, the CDR3 is TGTGCCATCAGTGACTACGGGGAGGCGAACACTGAAGCTTTCTTT. Residues: CAISDYGEANTEAFF.

CDR3 sequence: CASSYSGALGNTIYF. CDR3 nucleotide sequence: TGTGCCAGCAGTTACTCAGGGGCCCTTGGAAACACCATATATTTT. The rearrangement links TRBV6-5 to TRBJ1-3; D is possibly TRBD1 (5 bases). The V end lost 0 bases, the J end lost 3 bases, and 9 bases lay between the germline ends. The CDR3 spans 15 residues. Germline V lookup: CDR1 MNHEY, CDR2 SVGAGI.

This clone was recorded once. The chain joins TRBV5-1 to TRBJ1-6; 7 bases are a match to TRBD1. This CDR3 has 15 residues. V shed 5 bases and J 6 bases; nucleotides not matched to a gene: 8. In germline, CDR1 is SGHRS, CDR2 YFSETQ. Here the CDR3 DNA reads TGCGCCAGCAGAGTAGGACAGGAAGGTAATTCACCCCTCCACTTT. Translation: CASRVGQEGNSPLHF.

The chain couples TRBV29-1 to TRBJ1-2, with 9 positions matching TRBD1. J gave up 6 bases and V 6 bases, and 5 bases lay outside the gene matches. The CDR3 has 12 residues. Germline CDR1 and CDR2: SQVTM and ANQGSEA. CDR3 DNA: TGCAGCGTCGGGACAGGGACGGATGGCTACACCTTC. Its translation: CSVGTGTDGYTF.

The chain employs TRBV7-9 and TRBJ2-7, with 9 bases fitting TRBD2. The germline V gene has CDR1 SEHNR and CDR2 FQNEAQ (reference sequence). The CDR3 has 14 residues. The junction had 7 bases not matched to a gene; V was cut back by 4 bases and J by 6 bases. The CDR3 sequence is CASSSRGGASEQYF. CDR3 DNA: TGTGCCAGCAGCTCGCGCGGGGGGGCGAGCGAGCAGTACTTC.

The J gene is TRBJ1-5, the V gene TRBV7-2; tentative D call: TRBD1 (6 bases). This CDR3 has 16 amino acids. Trimming removed 5 bases from V and 6 bases from J, with 20 bases in between. Germline CDR1 is SGHTA and CDR2 is FQGNSA. The CDR3 nucleotides read TGTGCCAGCAGCCCCCCAGGGCTCCCAGGGGCTCAGCCCCAGCATTTT. Translated, it gives CASSPPGLPGAQPQHF.